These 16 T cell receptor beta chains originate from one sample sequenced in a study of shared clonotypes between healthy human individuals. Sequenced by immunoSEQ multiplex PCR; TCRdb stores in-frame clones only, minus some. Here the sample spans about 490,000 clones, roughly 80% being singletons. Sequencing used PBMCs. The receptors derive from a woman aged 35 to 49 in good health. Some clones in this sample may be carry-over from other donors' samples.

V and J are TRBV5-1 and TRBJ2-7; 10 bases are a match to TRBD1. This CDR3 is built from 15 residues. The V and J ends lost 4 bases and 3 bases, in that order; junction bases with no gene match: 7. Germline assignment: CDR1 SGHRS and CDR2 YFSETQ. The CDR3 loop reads CASSQTGGAYYEQYF. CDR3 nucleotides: TGCGCCAGCAGCCAGACAGGGGGCGCCTACTACGAGCAGTACTTC.

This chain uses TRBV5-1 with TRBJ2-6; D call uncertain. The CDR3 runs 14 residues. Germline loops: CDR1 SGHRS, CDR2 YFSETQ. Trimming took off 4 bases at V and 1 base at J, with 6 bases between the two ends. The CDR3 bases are TGCGCCAGCAGCATAAGATCTGGGGCCAACGTCCTGACTTTC. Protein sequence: CASSIRSGANVLTF.

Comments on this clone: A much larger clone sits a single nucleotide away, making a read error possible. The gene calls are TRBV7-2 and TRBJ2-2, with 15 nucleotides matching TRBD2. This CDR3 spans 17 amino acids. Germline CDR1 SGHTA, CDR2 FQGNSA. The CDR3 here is CASGLGLAGGSTGELFF. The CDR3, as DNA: TGTGCCAGCGGCTTGGGACTAGCGGGAGGATCGACCGGGGAGCTGTTTTTT.

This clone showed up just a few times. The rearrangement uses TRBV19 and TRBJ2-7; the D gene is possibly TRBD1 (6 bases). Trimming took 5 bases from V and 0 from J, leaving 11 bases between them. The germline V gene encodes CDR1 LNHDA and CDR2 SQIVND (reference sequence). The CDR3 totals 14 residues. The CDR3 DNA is TGTGCCAGTAGTGGGACACCAACCTCCTACGAGCAGTACTTC. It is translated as CASSGTPTSYEQYF.

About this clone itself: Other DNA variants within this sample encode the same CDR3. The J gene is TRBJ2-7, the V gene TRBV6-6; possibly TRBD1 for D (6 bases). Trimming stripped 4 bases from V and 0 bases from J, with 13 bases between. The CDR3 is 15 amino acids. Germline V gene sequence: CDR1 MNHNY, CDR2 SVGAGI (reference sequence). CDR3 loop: CASSSRGFSSYEQYF. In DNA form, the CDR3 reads TGTGCCAGCAGTTCCAGGGGCTTTAGCTCCTACGAGCAGTACTTC.

CDR3 DNA sequence: TGCGCCAGCAGCTTGGTGGGGATTGGCACCGGGGAGCTGTTTTTT. It is translated as CASSLVGIGTGELFF. V and J are TRBV5-1 and TRBJ2-2; D is ambiguous. The germline CDR1 and CDR2 sequences are SGHRS and YFSETQ. This CDR3 has 15 amino acids. Trimming took off 0 bases at V and 4 bases at J, with 10 bases between the two ends.

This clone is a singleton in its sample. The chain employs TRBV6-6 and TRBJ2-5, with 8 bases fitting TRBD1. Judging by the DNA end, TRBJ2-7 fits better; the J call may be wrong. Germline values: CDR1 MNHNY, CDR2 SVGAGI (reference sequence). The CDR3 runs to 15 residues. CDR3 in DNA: TGTGCCAGCAGTTCAACCGGGACAGGAATCTACGAGCAGTACTTC. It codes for CASSSTGTGIYEQYF.

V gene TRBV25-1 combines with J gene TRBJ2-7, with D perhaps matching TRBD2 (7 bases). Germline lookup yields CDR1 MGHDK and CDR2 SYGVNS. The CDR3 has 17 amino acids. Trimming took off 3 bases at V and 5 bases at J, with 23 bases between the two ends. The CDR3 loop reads CASSDGSGGGSVNEQYF. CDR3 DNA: TGTGCCAGCAGTGACGGTTCGGGGGGCGGGAGCGTAAACGAGCAGTACTTC.

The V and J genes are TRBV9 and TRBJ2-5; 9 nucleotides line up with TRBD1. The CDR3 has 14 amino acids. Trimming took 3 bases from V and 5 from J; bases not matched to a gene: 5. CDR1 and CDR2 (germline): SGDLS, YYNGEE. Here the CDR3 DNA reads TGTGCCAGCAGCGCCACAGGGGGCGGGGAGACCCAGTACTTC. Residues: CASSATGGGETQYF.

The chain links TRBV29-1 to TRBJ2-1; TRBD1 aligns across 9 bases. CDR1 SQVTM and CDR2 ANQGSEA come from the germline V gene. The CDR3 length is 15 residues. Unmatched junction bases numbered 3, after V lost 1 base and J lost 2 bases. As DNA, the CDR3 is TGCAGCGTTGAAGCGGGACAGGGCCCCTACAATGAGCAGTTCTTC. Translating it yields CSVEAGQGPYNEQFF.

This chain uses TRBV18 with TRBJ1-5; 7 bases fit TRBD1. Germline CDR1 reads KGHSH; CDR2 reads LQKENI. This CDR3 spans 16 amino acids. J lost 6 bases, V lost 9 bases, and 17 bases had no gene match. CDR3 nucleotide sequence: TGTGCCAGTACTGGGGACAGATCAGCCGGGTTTCAGCCCCAGCATTTT. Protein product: CASTGDRSAGFQPQHF.

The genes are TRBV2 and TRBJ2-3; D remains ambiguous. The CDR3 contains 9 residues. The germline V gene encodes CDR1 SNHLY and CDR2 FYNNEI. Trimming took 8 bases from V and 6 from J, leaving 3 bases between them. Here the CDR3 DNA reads TGTGCCAGCGGGGATACGCAGTATTTT. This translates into CASGDTQYF. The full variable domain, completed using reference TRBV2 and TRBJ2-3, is EPEVTQTPSHQVTQMGQEVILRCVPISNHLYFYWYRQILGQKVEFLVSFYNNEISEKSEIFDDQFSVERPDGSNFTLKIRSTKLEDSAMYFCASGDTQYFGPGTRLTVL.

CDR3 bases: TGCAGTGCAAGACAGTACAATGAGCAGTTCTTC. It yields the protein CSARQYNEQFF. The chain recombines TRBV20-1 with TRBJ2-1; TRBD1 is a possible D gene (5 bases). Trimming took off 6 bases at V and 4 bases at J, with 7 bases between the two ends. Germline lookup yields CDR1 DFQATT and CDR2 SNEGSKA (reference sequence). The CDR3 has 11 amino acids.

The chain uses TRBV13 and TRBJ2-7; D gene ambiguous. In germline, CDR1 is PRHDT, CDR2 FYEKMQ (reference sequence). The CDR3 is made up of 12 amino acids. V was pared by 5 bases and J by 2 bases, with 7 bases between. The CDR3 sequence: CASSRVTYEQYF. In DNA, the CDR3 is TGTGCCAGCAGCCGGGTTACCTACGAGCAGTACTTC.

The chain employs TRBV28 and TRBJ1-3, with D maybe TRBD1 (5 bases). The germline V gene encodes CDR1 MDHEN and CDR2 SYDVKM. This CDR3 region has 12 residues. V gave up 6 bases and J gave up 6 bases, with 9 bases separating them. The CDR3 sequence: CASRSGKNTIYF. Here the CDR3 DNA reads TGTGCCAGCAGATCAGGGAAAAACACCATATATTTT.

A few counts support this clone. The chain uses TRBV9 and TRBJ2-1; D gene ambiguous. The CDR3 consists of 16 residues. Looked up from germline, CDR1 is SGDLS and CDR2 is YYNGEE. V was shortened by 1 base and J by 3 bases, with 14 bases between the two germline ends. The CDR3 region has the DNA TGTGCCAGCAGCGTATCAGTAGTAACGAACTACAATGAGCAGTTCTTC. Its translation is CASSVSVVTNYNEQFF.